The next 28 T cell receptor beta chains were all read from a single sample in a study of blood T cell repertoires in COVID-19. The table came from immunoSEQ multiplex PCR; TCRdb's copy has only in-frame clones and leaves some out. Of some 72,000 clones listed, over 80% were seen once; the top ten hold roughly 13%. Sequenced: peripheral blood. The source of these receptors is a man aged 50-60 years with COVID-19, enrolled during active disease.

This chain uses TRBV3-1 (or the pseudogene TRBV3-2) with TRBJ1-1; TRBD1 matches at 8 bases. Looked up from germline, CDR1 is LGHDT and CDR2 is YNNKEL (reference sequence). There are 15 residues in the CDR3. V was pared by 4 bases and J by 5 bases, with 9 bases of the junction left unmatched. Here the CDR3 reads CASSPVLRGLTEAFF. The CDR3 DNA reads as TGTGCCAGCAGCCCGGTGCTCAGGGGGCTTACTGAAGCTTTCTTT.

This clone was observed a few times. The chain recombines TRBV23-1 with TRBJ2-7; possible D gene TRBD1, 6 bases. TRBV23-1 is sorted into the ORF group, with uncertain function. Trimming left V 0 bases short and J 3 bases short, with 9 bases between. The CDR3 consists of 14 residues. The CDR3 nucleotides read TGCGCCAGCAGTCAATCCAGGGGTGGCTACGAGCAGTACTTC. Translation: CASSQSRGGYEQYF.

This clone showed up just a few times. The CDR3 DNA is TGTGCCTGGAGTGACGGGGATCAGCAGCCCCAGCATTTT. This gives the protein CAWSDGDQQPQHF. The V call is TRBV30, the J call TRBJ1-5; D is uncertain. V lost 1 base to trimming and J lost 7 bases, with 11 bases between them. The V gene's germline CDR1 is GTSNPN and CDR2 SVGIG (reference sequence). The CDR3 has 13 residues.

This chain joins TRBV6-5 and TRBJ2-1; D is unresolved. V was clipped by 0 bases and J by 4 bases, with 7 bases between them. Germline V CDR1 and CDR2: MNHEY, SVGAGI. The CDR3 is 14 residues long. CDR3 loop: CASSYSRVYNEQFF. The CDR3 coding sequence is TGTGCCAGCAGTTACTCGAGAGTTTACAATGAGCAGTTCTTC.

CDR3 residues: CASSEAPRGSNTGELFF. CDR3 nucleotides: TGTGCCAGCAGTGAGGCCCCCAGGGGTTCGAACACCGGGGAGCTGTTTTTT. The chain recombines TRBV6-1 with TRBJ2-2; weak D call: TRBD1 (6 bases). The CDR3 consists of 17 residues. Germline V CDR1 and CDR2: MNHNS, SASEGT. V was cut by 3 bases and J by 0 bases, with 14 bases left in between.

The chain couples TRBV6-5 to TRBJ2-2, with D possibly TRBD2 on 5 matching bases. Between the trimmed V and J ends, which lost 7 bases and 2 bases, there was a span of 11 bases. The V gene's germline CDR1 is MNHEY and CDR2 SVGAGI. This CDR3 contains 14 residues. CDR3 nucleotide sequence: TGTGCCAGCAAAGACGGGGTCAACACCGGGGAGCTGTTTTTT. This codes for CASKDGVNTGELFF.

The chain has TRBV7-2 and TRBJ1-1; 11 bases agree with TRBD1. This CDR3 has 16 residues. Germline V gene sequence: CDR1 SGHTA, CDR2 FQGNSA. The junction had 7 bases not matched to a gene; V was cut back by 1 base and J by 6 bases. In DNA, the CDR3 is TGTGCCAGCAGCTTAGGGTATTGGACAGGGGGCTCTGAAGCTTTCTTT. Translated: CASSLGYWTGGSEAFF.

The chain employs TRBV30 and TRBJ2-1; TRBD2 is a possible D gene (6 bases). The CDR3 consists of 12 residues. Germline V gene lookup returns CDR1 GTSNPN and CDR2 SVGIG (reference sequence). V lost 3 bases to trimming and J lost 8 bases, with 11 bases between them. The CDR3 DNA follows: TGTGCCTGGAGCCCCGGGACTCATGAGCAGTTCTTC. This sequence encodes CAWSPGTHEQFF.

The chain combines TRBV7-3 with TRBJ2-1, with 10 positions matching TRBD2. The CDR3 covers 18 residues. Germline CDR1 and CDR2: SGHTA and FQGTGA. Trimming cost V 2 bases and J 3 bases; bases outside gene matches: 10. The CDR3 loop reads CASSLLGTSEKGYNEQFF. The CDR3 DNA reads as TGTGCCAGCAGCTTATTGGGGACTAGCGAAAAAGGCTACAATGAGCAGTTCTTC.

The rearrangement uses TRBV7-8 and TRBJ2-7; 8 nucleotides match TRBD1. In germline, CDR1 is SGHVS, CDR2 FQNEAQ. Losses at the gene ends were 0 bases for V and 4 bases for J; bases not matched to a gene: 8. The CDR3 length is 16 residues. CDR3 residues: CASSLAGGQALYEQYF. The CDR3 region has the DNA TGTGCCAGCAGCTTAGCGGGGGGACAGGCACTATACGAGCAGTACTTC.

The chain combines TRBV28 with TRBJ1-1; D gene uncertain. V lost 3 bases, J lost 4 bases, and 15 bases lay in between. The CDR3 covers 15 residues. CDR1 MDHEN and CDR2 SYDVKM come from the germline V gene. CDR3: CASSFTQSGSTEAFF. The CDR3 DNA sequence: TGTGCCAGCAGTTTTACCCAATCAGGATCCACTGAAGCTTTCTTT.

This rearrangement joins TRBV5-1 to TRBJ2-1; no clear D gene. Trimming took 4 bases from V and 1 from J, leaving 12 bases between them. This CDR3 comprises 15 residues. Germline-derived CDR1 and CDR2 are SGHRS and YFSETQ. In nucleotides, the CDR3 is TGCGCCAGCAGCCATGGCCTAGTGTCCTACAATGAGCAGTTCTTC. It specifies CASSHGLVSYNEQFF. The complete variable domain, with remaining parts taken from reference TRBV5-1 and TRBJ2-1, reads KAGVTQTPRYLIKTRGQQVTLSCSPISGHRSVSWYQQTPGQGLQFLFEYFSETQRNKGNFPGRFSGRQFSNSRSEMNVSTLELGDSALYLCASSHGLVSYNEQFFGPGTRLTVL.

The CDR3 bases are TGCAGCGTTGAAGATTTGGCAGGGAGGGAGACCCAGTACTTC. This gives the protein CSVEDLAGRETQYF. The V call is TRBV29-1, the J call TRBJ2-5; tentatively, D is TRBD2 (6 bases). The CDR3 has 14 residues. Deletions cut 0 bases from V and 5 bases from J, with 13 bases between. CDR1 and CDR2 from the germline V gene are SQVTM and ANQGSEA. Full variable domain (missing parts from reference TRBV29-1 and TRBJ2-5): SAVISQKPSRDICQRGTSLTIQCQVDSQVTMMFWYRQQPGQSLTLIATANQGSEATYESGFVIDKFPISRPNLTFSTLTVSNMSPEDSSIYLCSVEDLAGRETQYFGPGTRLLVL.

The V gene is TRBV15, the J gene TRBJ2-1; D might be TRBD1 (5 bases). Trimming took 0 bases from V and 0 from J, leaving 15 bases between them. The CDR3 is made up of 18 amino acids. Germline CDR1 LNHNV, CDR2 YYDKDF (reference sequence). The CDR3 spells CATSRDKGQGSSYNEQFF. CDR3 DNA sequence: TGTGCCACCAGCAGAGATAAAGGGCAGGGAAGCTCCTACAATGAGCAGTTCTTC.

V usage is TRBV11-2 and J usage is TRBJ2-7, with 11 bases fitting TRBD2. The trim removed 5 bases at V and 1 base at J, leaving 7 bases unmatched. Germline-derived CDR1 and CDR2 are SGHAT and FQNNGV. The CDR3 covers 16 residues. CDR3: CASSTTVAGGSYEQYF. CDR3 bases: TGTGCCAGCAGCACGACGGTAGCGGGAGGGTCCTACGAGCAGTACTTC.

This chain links TRBV28 with TRBJ2-3, with 9 nucleotides matching TRBD1. The CDR3 spans 16 residues. Germline-derived CDR1 and CDR2 are MDHEN and SYDVKM. Trimming at V came to 0 bases and at J to 4 bases, leaving 5 bases not matched to a gene. The CDR3 region is CASSLWTDRGSDTQYF. In DNA, the CDR3 is TGTGCCAGCAGTTTATGGACGGACAGGGGATCAGATACGCAGTATTTT. The variable domain in full, with the rest retrieved from reference TRBV28 and TRBJ2-3, is DVKVTQSSRYLVKRTGEKVFLECVQDMDHENMFWYRQDPGLGLRLIYFSYDVKMKEKGDIPEGYSVSREKKERFSLILESASTNQTSMYLCASSLWTDRGSDTQYFGPGTRLTVL.

This clone is labeled medium-sized. This chain uses TRBV28 with TRBJ1-4; a possible D gene is TRBD1 (5 bases). Trimming left V 6 bases short and J 6 bases short, with 17 bases between. The CDR3 consists of 15 residues. Germline CDR1 reads MDHEN; CDR2 reads SYDVKM. For the CDR3, the DNA is TGTGCCAGCAGGCCCGACAGTCTTATTTATGAAAAACTGTTTTTT. Protein product: CASRPDSLIYEKLFF.

This chain joins TRBV5-1 and TRBJ2-5; no firm D call. V lost 3 bases and J 1 base, leaving 7 bases between the germline ends. The CDR3 spans 13 residues. CDR1 and CDR2 from the germline V gene are SGHRS and YFSETQ. CDR3 in amino acids: CASSSQPQETQYF. The CDR3 DNA is TGCGCCAGCAGCTCACAACCCCAAGAGACCCAGTACTTC.

The chain has TRBV2 and TRBJ2-7; 10 positions agree with TRBD1. Germline CDR1 reads SNHLY; CDR2 reads FYNNEI. The CDR3 spans 12 residues. After removal of 5 bases from V and 9 bases from J, the junction contained 4 bases not matched to a gene. The CDR3 sequence: CASSRQGAMQYF. In DNA, the CDR3 is TGTGCCAGCAGTCGACAGGGGGCTATGCAGTACTTC.

This chain uses TRBV5-1 with TRBJ2-1, with D possibly matching TRBD2 (5 bases). V lost 1 base and J lost 3, with 8 bases in between. This CDR3 region has 14 residues. The V gene's germline CDR1 is SGHRS and CDR2 YFSETQ. The CDR3 protein is CASSLRGSYNEQFF. In DNA, the CDR3 is TGCGCCAGCAGCTTGCGAGGGAGCTACAATGAGCAGTTCTTC.

This chain connects TRBV18 to TRBJ1-1; 8 positions agree with TRBD1. CDR1 is KGHSH and CDR2 is LQKENI in the germline V gene. CDR3 size: 13 residues. With V trimmed by 5 bases and J by 3 bases, 2 bases remained unmatched. The CDR3 coding sequence is TGTGCCAGCTCATCACAGGGGGACACTGAAGCTTTCTTT. This translates into CASSSQGDTEAFF.

This clone is a singleton in its sample. The chain joins TRBV7-8 to TRBJ2-1; 13 positions match TRBD2. The V and J ends lost 6 bases and 6 bases, in that order; junction bases with no gene match: 2. CDR1 is SGHVS and CDR2 is FQNEAQ in the germline V gene. CDR3 length: 14 amino acids. In DNA, the CDR3 is TGTGCCAGCAGTCGACTAGCGGGAGGCAATGAGCAGTTCTTC. It specifies CASSRLAGGNEQFF.

The CDR3 region has the DNA TGTGCCAGCAGTTTAAGAACAGGGGTGAACAATGAGCAGTTCTTC. This translates into CASSLRTGVNNEQFF. V gene TRBV28 combines with J gene TRBJ2-1, with 7 bases identical to TRBD1. Germline CDR1 reads MDHEN; CDR2 reads SYDVKM. Trimming removed 2 bases from V and 5 bases from J; junction bases left unmatched: 6. The CDR3 runs 15 residues.

V gene TRBV29-1 combines with J gene TRBJ2-2, with TRBD2 matching 13 bases. The length of the CDR3 is 17 residues. The germline V gene encodes CDR1 SQVTM and CDR2 ANQGSEA. Trimming removed 7 bases from V and 3 bases from J; junction bases left unmatched: 11. The CDR3 loop reads CSACRTSGSRDTGELFF. The CDR3 region has the DNA TGCAGCGCTTGCAGGACTAGCGGGAGCAGGGACACCGGGGAGCTGTTTTTT.

The chain is built from TRBV28 and TRBJ2-7, with TRBD2 as a possible D gene (6 bases). CDR1 is MDHEN, CDR2 SYDVKM, per germline. The V and J ends lost 6 bases and 2 bases respectively, with 17 bases between them. The CDR3 has 15 amino acids. The CDR3 loop reads CASSTLGAGTYEQYF. CDR3 DNA: TGTGCCAGCAGCACACTCGGGGCGGGAACCTACGAGCAGTACTTC.

This chain uses TRBV28 with TRBJ1-5; D gene uncertain. The germline CDR1 and CDR2 sequences are MDHEN and SYDVKM. CDR3 size: 12 residues. With 2 bases removed from V and 7 bases from J, the gap between germline ends came to 6 bases. The CDR3 spells CASSLRGQPQHF. DNA of the CDR3: TGTGCCAGCAGTTTAAGAGGACAGCCCCAGCATTTT.

The chain employs TRBV6-1 and TRBJ2-5, with 7 bases that match TRBD2. The J segment lost 2 bases and the V segment lost 3 bases, leaving 9 bases of the junction unmatched. Germline CDR1 and CDR2: MNHNS and SASEGT. The CDR3 contains 16 residues. The chain's CDR3 is CASSEVASGLQETQYF. DNA for the CDR3: TGTGCCAGCAGTGAGGTGGCTAGCGGATTACAAGAGACCCAGTACTTC.

The chain links TRBV7-6 to TRBJ1-3; perhaps TRBD1 as D (6 bases). Germline values: CDR1 SGHVS, CDR2 FNYEAQ. CDR3 size: 15 residues. V shed 4 bases and J shed 2 bases, with 12 bases lying between them. The CDR3 DNA reads as TGTGCCAGCAGCTCCGGGACATCAGCTGGAAACACCATATATTTT. The encoded protein is CASSSGTSAGNTIYF.